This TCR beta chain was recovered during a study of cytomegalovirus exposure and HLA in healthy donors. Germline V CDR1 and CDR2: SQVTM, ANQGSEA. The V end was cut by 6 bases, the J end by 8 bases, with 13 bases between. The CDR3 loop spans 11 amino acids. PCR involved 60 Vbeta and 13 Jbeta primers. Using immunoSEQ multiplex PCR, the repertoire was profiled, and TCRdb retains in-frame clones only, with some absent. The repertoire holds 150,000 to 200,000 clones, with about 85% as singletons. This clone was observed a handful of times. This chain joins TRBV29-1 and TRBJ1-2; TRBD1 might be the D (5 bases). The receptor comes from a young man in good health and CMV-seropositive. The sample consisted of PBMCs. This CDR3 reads CSVTGDGGYTF. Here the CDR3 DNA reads TGCAGCGTGACGGGGGACGGGGGCTACACCTTC.